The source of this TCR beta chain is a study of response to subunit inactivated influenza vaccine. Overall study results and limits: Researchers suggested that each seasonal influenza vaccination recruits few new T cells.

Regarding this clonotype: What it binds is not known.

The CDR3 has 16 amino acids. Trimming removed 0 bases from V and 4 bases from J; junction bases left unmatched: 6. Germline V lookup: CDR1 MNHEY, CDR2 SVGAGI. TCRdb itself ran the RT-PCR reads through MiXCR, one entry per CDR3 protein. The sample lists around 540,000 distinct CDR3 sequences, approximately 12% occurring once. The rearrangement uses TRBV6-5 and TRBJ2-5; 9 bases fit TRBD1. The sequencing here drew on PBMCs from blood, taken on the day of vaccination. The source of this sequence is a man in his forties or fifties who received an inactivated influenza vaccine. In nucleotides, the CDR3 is TGTGCCAGCAGTTACTCGTGGGACAGGGTAGGAGAGACCCAGTACTTC. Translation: CASSYSWDRVGETQYF.